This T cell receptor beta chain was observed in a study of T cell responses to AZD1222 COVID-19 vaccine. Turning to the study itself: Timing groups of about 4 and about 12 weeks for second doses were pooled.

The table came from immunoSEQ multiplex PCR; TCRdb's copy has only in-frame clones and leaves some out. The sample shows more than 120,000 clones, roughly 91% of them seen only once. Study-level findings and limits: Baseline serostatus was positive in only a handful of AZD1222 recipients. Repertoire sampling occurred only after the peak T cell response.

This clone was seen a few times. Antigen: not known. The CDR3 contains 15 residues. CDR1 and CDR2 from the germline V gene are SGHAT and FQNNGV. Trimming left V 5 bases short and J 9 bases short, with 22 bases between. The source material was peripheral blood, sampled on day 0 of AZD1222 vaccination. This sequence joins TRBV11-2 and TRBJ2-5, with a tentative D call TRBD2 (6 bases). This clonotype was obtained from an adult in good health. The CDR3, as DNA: TGTGCCAGCAGCCCGGTCTCTAGCGCGGGTGCTTCCCAGTACTTC. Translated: CASSPVSSAGASQYF.